This T cell receptor (beta chain) comes out of a study of shared clonotypes between healthy human individuals. Unsorted PBMC DNA was run through sequencing on ten immunoSEQ deep assay plates. Clones were read by immunoSEQ multiplex PCR, and TCRdb kept only the in-frame ones, dropping some. The sample lists some 490,000 clones, about 85% occurring once. The length of the CDR3 is 18 residues. The germline CDR1 and CDR2 sequences are LGHNA and YSLEER. Trimming took 1 base from V and 2 from J, leaving 18 bases between them. The chain recombines TRBV4-3 with TRBJ2-4, with D perhaps matching TRBD1 or TRBD2 (6 bases each). This receptor was taken from a woman aged 35 to 49 in good health. Some clones in this sample may be carry-over from other donors' samples. The specimen sequenced was PBMCs. The CDR3 DNA follows: TGCGCCAGCAGCCAAGCCCCCGGGGGCCTTGGACCCAAAAACATTCAGTACTTC. Translation gives CASSQAPGGLGPKNIQYF.